This entry lists 5 T cell receptor beta chains sequenced from one sample in a study of cytomegalovirus exposure and HLA in healthy donors. Sequenced by immunoSEQ multiplex PCR; TCRdb stores in-frame clones only, minus some. The sample lists 60,000 to 75,000 clones, over 90% occurring once. Sequencing used PBMCs. These receptor sequences come from a woman aged 18-35 years in good health and CMV-seropositive.

The rearrangement joins TRBV6-1 to TRBJ2-1; unclear D gene. The CDR3 contains 11 residues. Trimming cost V 7 bases and J 8 bases, with 9 bases left between them. Germline V gene lookup returns CDR1 MNHNS and CDR2 SASEGT. DNA for the CDR3: TGTGCCAGCATCTCGGGTTATGAGCAGTTCTTC. Amino acids: CASISGYEQFF.

V and J are TRBV28 and TRBJ2-7, with D perhaps TRBD1 (6 bases). Germline V lookup: CDR1 MDHEN, CDR2 SYDVKM. This CDR3 comprises 13 residues. With 6 bases removed from V and 4 bases from J, the gap between germline ends came to 13 bases. CDR3 coding DNA: TGTGCCAGCAGGGTACAGGGATCTTACGAGCAGTACTTC. It specifies CASRVQGSYEQYF.

J is TRBJ2-7 and V is TRBV7-2; D perhaps matches TRBD1 (5 bases). The V gene lost 3 bases and the J gene lost 0 bases, with 12 bases spanning the gap. The CDR3 spans 15 residues. CDR1 is SGHTA, CDR2 FQGNSA, per germline. In nucleotides, the CDR3 is TGTGCCAGCAGCTTTCAGGGTCGGAGCTCCTACGAGCAGTACTTC. It translates to CASSFQGRSSYEQYF.

The chain couples TRBV2 to TRBJ1-5; TRBD1 might be the D (6 bases). CDR1 is SNHLY and CDR2 is FYNNEI in the germline V gene. V lost 3 bases to trimming and J lost 5 bases, with 17 bases between them. The CDR3 has 16 amino acids. The CDR3 coding sequence is TGTGCCAGCAGTGAGCCCCACAGGGATCCATATCAGCCCCAGCATTTT. This encodes CASSEPHRDPYQPQHF. Full variable domain (rest looked up from reference TRBV2 and TRBJ1-5): EPEVTQTPSHQVTQMGQEVILRCVPISNHLYFYWYRQILGQKVEFLVSFYNNEISEKSEIFDDQFSVERPDGSNFTLKIRSTKLEDSAMYFCASSEPHRDPYQPQHFGDGTRLSIL.

The J gene is TRBJ2-7, the V gene TRBV27, with 10 bases fitting TRBD2. The V gene end was trimmed by 6 bases and the J gene end by 0 bases; junction bases not matched to a gene: 23. This CDR3 contains 21 residues. The germline V gene has CDR1 MNHEY and CDR2 SMNVEV (reference sequence). The CDR3 region has the DNA TGTGCCAGCAGCCGAAGCTGGGGAGGGCTAGCGGGAGTCCCGCCCTCCTACGAGCAGTACTTC. Its protein is CASSRSWGGLAGVPPSYEQYF.